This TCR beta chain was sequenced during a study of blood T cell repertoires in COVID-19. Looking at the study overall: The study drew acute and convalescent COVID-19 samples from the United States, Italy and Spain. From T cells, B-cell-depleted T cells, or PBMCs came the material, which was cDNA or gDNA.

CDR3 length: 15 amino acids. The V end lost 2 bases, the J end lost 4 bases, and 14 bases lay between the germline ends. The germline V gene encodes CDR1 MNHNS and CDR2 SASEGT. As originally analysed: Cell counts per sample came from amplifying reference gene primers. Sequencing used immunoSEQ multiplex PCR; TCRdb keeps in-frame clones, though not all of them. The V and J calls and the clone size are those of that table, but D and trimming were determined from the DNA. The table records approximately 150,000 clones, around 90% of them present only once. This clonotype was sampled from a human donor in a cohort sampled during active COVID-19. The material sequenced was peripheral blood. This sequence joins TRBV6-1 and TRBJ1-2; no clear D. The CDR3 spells CASSERGRMVYGYTF. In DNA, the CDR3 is TGTGCCAGCAGTGAACGGGGTAGGATGGTCTATGGCTACACCTTC.